This T cell receptor (beta chain) was sequenced for a study of shared clonotypes between healthy human individuals. Study-level points and caveats: Among the subsets, naive ones generally showed larger estimated richness than memory ones.

Sequencing was performed with immunoSEQ multiplex PCR; in TCRdb, only in-frame clones are kept and a portion is missing. The sample lists approximately 2.3 million clones, over 90% occurring once. In regard to this clone: Its antigen is undetermined.

Germline CDR1 and CDR2: SNHLY and FYNNEI. The CDR3 has 15 residues. V gave up 2 bases and J gave up 7 bases; unmatched junction bases: 10. The sequence was obtained from a man younger than 35 in good health. Some clones in this sample may be carry-over from other donors' samples. The chain carries TRBV2 and TRBJ2-7; TRBD2 agrees at 8 bases. The material sequenced was naive CD4+ T cells from PBMCs. Subset here: CD45RA+ positively selected. Written as DNA, the CDR3 is TGTGCCAGCAGTGAATTAGCGGGAACTGAGGGGGAGCAGTACTTC. As protein: CASSELAGTEGEQYF.